The 30 T cell receptor beta chains below were found in one sample sequenced in a study of blood T cells in healthy people across ages (dated by TCRdb to 2015 to 2017). Library construction relied on 5' RACE. The instrument given in TCRdb is Illumina HiSeq 2500. A second PCR of roughly 6 to 11 cycles was run with a J-beta primer mix and a sample-barcoded 5' primer. The public reads were reprocessed in TCRdb via fastp at Q25 and MiXCR, keeping in-frame beta chains. Duplicate CDR3 protein sequences are folded into a single record with the most common DNA and genes. The sample yields about 1.1 million distinct CDR3 sequences; around two fifths were counted once. Under 15% of the sample is in the top ten clones. The sample was blood. These receptors all stem from a man aged 18-30 years in good health.

There are a few counts of this clonotype. This chain connects TRBV4-1 to TRBJ1-4, with D perhaps matching TRBD1 (5 bases). The CDR3 runs to 15 residues. The germline V gene has CDR1 MGHRA and CDR2 YSYEKL. Trimming removed 4 bases at V and 4 bases at J, with 13 bases between. The DNA for the CDR3 is TGCGCCAGCAGCCGCAGGGACGGCCTTAATGAAAAACTGTTTTTT. Encoded protein: CASSRRDGLNEKLFF.

This clonotype was observed a few times. The chain carries TRBV27 and TRBJ1-1; D may be TRBD1 (6 bases). Germline-derived CDR1 and CDR2 are MNHEY and SMNVEV (reference sequence). V was shortened by 7 bases and J by 4 bases, with 16 bases between the two germline ends. This CDR3 spans 14 amino acids. CDR3 sequence reads: CASKYRVGFTEAFF. The CDR3 DNA reads TGTGCCAGCAAATACAGGGTGGGGTTCACTGAAGCTTTCTTT.

This clonotype was detected only a few times. The chain links TRBV20-1 to TRBJ2-1; tentative D call: TRBD1 (6 bases). Trimming took 2 bases from V and 10 from J, leaving 18 bases between them. This CDR3 contains 14 residues. From germline, CDR1 is DFQATT and CDR2 SNEGSKA (reference sequence). CDR3 nucleotides: TGCAGTGCTAGATTACCGGGACATCGCTCGGAGCAGTTCTTC. Translating gives CSARLPGHRSEQFF.

The chain employs TRBV4-3 and TRBJ1-2, with 7 nucleotides matching TRBD1. This CDR3 contains 17 residues. The V segment lost 0 bases and the J segment 0 bases; nucleotides outside the gene matches: 7. Germline CDR1 is LGHNA and CDR2 is YSLEER. CDR3 nucleotide sequence: TGCGCCAGCAGCCAAGACGAATCAGGGGGGTCTAACTATGGCTACACCTTC. Amino acid sequence: CASSQDESGGSNYGYTF.

In its sample, this clonotype was seen a few times. This chain joins TRBV5-1 and TRBJ1-1, with D hard to call. Germline lookup yields CDR1 SGHRS and CDR2 YFSETQ. V dropped 4 bases and J dropped 0 bases, with 10 bases sitting between them. CDR3 length: 14 residues. CDR3: CASSPGEMNTEAFF. The DNA of the CDR3 is TGCGCCAGCAGCCCCGGAGAGATGAACACTGAAGCTTTCTTT.

This clonotype was seen a few times. The chain recombines TRBV12-3 or TRBV12-4 with TRBJ1-5, with D tentatively TRBD1 (5 bases). The CDR3 spans 13 residues. The germline V and J ends were trimmed by 6 bases and 6 bases, with 12 bases remaining between them. The CDR3 DNA reads TGTGCCAGCAGCCGGGACGAGGGTCAGCCCCAGCATTTT. This codes for CASSRDEGQPQHF.

The chain carries TRBV9 and TRBJ2-3; 7 bases map to TRBD2. Germline V lookup: CDR1 SGDLS, CDR2 YYNGEE. The CDR3 covers 16 residues. The V and J ends lost 4 bases and 0 bases, in that order; junction bases with no gene match: 8. CDR3 nucleotide sequence: TGTGCCAGCAGCTCAGGAGGGGACTACAGCACAGATACGCAGTATTTT. Its translation: CASSSGGDYSTDTQYF. The full variable domain, its missing parts supplied by reference TRBV9 and TRBJ2-3, is DSGVTQTPKHLITATGQRVTLRCSPRSGDLSVYWYQQSLDQGLQFLIQYYNGEERAKGNILERFSAQQFPDLHSELNLSSLELGDSALYFCASSSGGDYSTDTQYFGPGTRLTVL.

With respect to this clonotype: One end of the junction does not line up with germline, which may come from a read error. The chain uses TRBV6-6 and TRBJ2-1, with D possibly being TRBD1 or TRBD2 (5 bases each). This CDR3 is built from 16 residues. Germline V CDR1 and CDR2: MNHNY, SVGAGI (reference sequence). The CDR3 sequence is CTSSYLAGAPYNEQFF. CDR3 nucleotide sequence: TGTACCAGCAGTTACTTGGCCGGGGCCCCCTACAATGAGCAGTTCTTC.

The sample holds a few counts of this clonotype. The V gene is TRBV18, the J gene TRBJ2-2; either TRBD1 or TRBD2 may supply D (5 bases each). Between the trimmed V and J ends, which lost 3 bases and 4 bases, there was a span of 12 bases. From germline, CDR1 is KGHSH and CDR2 LQKENI. This CDR3 contains 15 residues. CDR3 coding DNA: TGTGCCAGCTCACCCAGAGGGGAGCCCACCGGGGAGCTGTTTTTT. It translates to CASSPRGEPTGELFF.

The table lists this clonotype with a few counts. The V gene is TRBV2, the J gene TRBJ1-2, with a possible D match to TRBD1 (6 bases). Trimming pared 8 bases from V and 3 bases from J, leaving 13 bases between. Germline CDR1 reads SNHLY; CDR2 reads FYNNEI. The CDR3 spans 13 residues. CDR3 residues: CASSEGVDYGYTF. CDR3 sequence (DNA): TGTGCCAGCTCGGAGGGGGTTGACTATGGCTACACCTTC.

V is TRBV7-9 and J is TRBJ1-2; 7 nucleotides line up with TRBD1. Germline CDR1 SEHNR, CDR2 FQNEAQ (reference sequence). Unmatched junction bases numbered 5, after V lost 1 base and J lost 0 bases. The CDR3 sequence is 16 residues long. The CDR3 coding sequence is TGTGCCAGCAGCTTAGGTGGACAGGTGTCTAACTATGGCTACACCTTC. Its translation: CASSLGGQVSNYGYTF.

This clonotype has more than one count but fewer than ten. The rearrangement links TRBV7-2 to TRBJ1-4; 8 bases align to TRBD1. The CDR3 is made up of 15 amino acids. The V and J ends lost 2 bases and 8 bases, in that order; junction bases with no gene match: 7. CDR1 and CDR2 (germline): SGHTA, FQGNSA. Written as DNA, the CDR3 is TGTGCCAGCAGCTTAAACAGGGGGAAGGGGGAAAAACTGTTTTTT. Translated: CASSLNRGKGEKLFF.

The genes are TRBV12-3 or TRBV12-4 and TRBJ2-1, with TRBD2 as a possible D gene (7 bases). With 3 bases removed from V and 9 bases from J, the gap between germline ends came to 15 bases. The CDR3 is made up of 14 amino acids. The CDR3 protein is CASSFGLGGGEQFF. The CDR3 DNA reads as TGTGCCAGCAGTTTTGGACTAGGGGGGGGTGAGCAGTTCTTC.

This clonotype was counted once. This chain joins TRBV6-2 or TRBV6-3 and TRBJ2-3; D may correspond to TRBD1 or TRBD2 (5 bases each). Trimming took 2 bases from V and 0 from J, leaving 15 bases between them. The CDR3 contains 17 residues. CDR1 and CDR2 from the germline V gene are MNHEY and SVGEGT. The CDR3: CASSYAGAGTSTDTQYF. The CDR3 DNA reads TGTGCCAGCAGTTACGCCGGGGCAGGCACTAGCACAGATACGCAGTATTTT.

This clonotype appeared a few times. The rearrangement uses TRBV7-9 and TRBJ1-1; 9 bases agree with TRBD1. The CDR3 is 17 amino acids. Germline CDR1 is SEHNR and CDR2 is FQNEAQ (reference sequence). Trimming took 5 bases from V and 3 from J; bases not matched to a gene: 13. The DNA of the CDR3 is TGTGCCAGCAGCCCCTCGACAGGGGGTCCTCGGTACACTGAAGCTTTCTTT. Protein product: CASSPSTGGPRYTEAFF.

This clonotype was counted between two and nine times. The chain recombines TRBV29-1 with TRBJ1-3; no definite D call. Germline V gives CDR1 SQVTM, CDR2 ANQGSEA. V lost 4 bases and J lost 4, with 8 bases in between. The CDR3 sequence is 12 residues long. The chain's CDR3 is CSVVVQGNTIYF. CDR3 nucleotide sequence: TGCAGCGTTGTCGTCCAGGGAAACACCATATATTTT.

This clonotype was detected many times. CDR3 DNA sequence: TGTGCCAGCAATCCTACAGGCTCTGAGCAGTTCTTC. Amino acids: CASNPTGSEQFF. The gene calls are TRBV2 and TRBJ2-1; D possibly corresponds to TRBD1 (5 bases). The CDR3 is 12 amino acids. Trimming stripped 7 bases from V and 9 bases from J, with 13 bases between. Germline-derived CDR1 and CDR2 are SNHLY and FYNNEI. Supplemented by reference TRBV2 and TRBJ2-1, the full variable domain reads EPEVTQTPSHQVTQMGQEVILRCVPISNHLYFYWYRQILGQKVEFLVSFYNNEISEKSEIFDDQFSVERPDGSNFTLKIRSTKLEDSAMYFCASNPTGSEQFFGPGTRLTVL.

V and J are TRBV5-1 and TRBJ2-2; tentatively, D is TRBD2 (6 bases). The germline V gene encodes CDR1 SGHRS and CDR2 YFSETQ. Trimming shortened V by 1 base and J by 0 bases, and 13 bases separated the two germline ends. The CDR3 runs 17 residues. CDR3 sequence: CASSLSGPGANTGELFF. CDR3 nucleotides: TGCGCCAGCAGCTTGTCGGGTCCGGGGGCGAACACCGGGGAGCTGTTTTTT.

The chain joins TRBV7-9 to TRBJ1-1, with a weak D call TRBD1 (5 bases). The CDR3 extends over 16 amino acids. Per germline, CDR1 SEHNR and CDR2 FQNEAQ (reference sequence). Trimming stripped 5 bases from V and 0 bases from J, with 16 bases between. This CDR3 is CASSKPQGLMNTEAFF. DNA of the CDR3: TGTGCCAGCAGCAAGCCCCAGGGACTCATGAACACTGAAGCTTTCTTT.

This clonotype was seen more than once but under ten times. This chain joins TRBV3-1 and TRBJ2-3; a possible D gene is TRBD2 (5 bases). This CDR3 is 16 amino acids long. Between the trimmed V and J ends, which lost 1 base and 2 bases, there was a span of 13 bases. The V gene's germline CDR1 is LGHDT and CDR2 YNNKEL (reference sequence). The CDR3 nucleotides are TGTGCCAGCAGCCAAGGATCTAGCAGGTTCACAGATACGCAGTATTTT. It translates to CASSQGSSRFTDTQYF.

A word on this clonotype: A read error may produce the germline difference seen at one junction end. The CDR3, as DNA: TGTGCCATCAGTGCGGCAGAAAATCGGCCCCAGCATTTT. This encodes CAISAAENRPQHF. The J gene is TRBJ1-5, the V gene TRBV10-3, with D unclear. The CDR3 runs to 13 residues. Germline CDR1 and CDR2: ENHRY and SYGVKD.

In its sample, this clonotype was seen many times. The genes are TRBV4-1 and TRBJ2-5; 11 bases are a match to TRBD2. J gave up 0 bases and V 0 bases, and 6 bases lay outside the gene matches. Germline lookup yields CDR1 MGHRA and CDR2 YSYEKL. This CDR3 has 18 amino acids. CDR3 nucleotide sequence: TGCGCCAGCAGCCAAGATCCTAGCGGGGGGTCAAACCAAGAGACCCAGTACTTC. This codes for CASSQDPSGGSNQETQYF.

This clonotype was detected a few times. This chain uses TRBV29-1 with TRBJ2-5, with D unclear. The CDR3 has 12 residues. Germline CDR1 SQVTM, CDR2 ANQGSEA. Trimming removed 3 bases from V and 5 bases from J, with 10 bases in between. The CDR3 DNA reads TGCAGCGTTGATGCGGTGGGGGAGACCCAGTACTTC. Amino acid sequence: CSVDAVGETQYF.

This clonotype was counted only a few times. This rearrangement joins TRBV15 to TRBJ1-4; 7 bases match TRBD1. V gave up 0 bases and J gave up 8 bases; unmatched junction bases: 9. The CDR3 runs 16 residues. Germline CDR1 is LNHNV and CDR2 is YYDKDF (reference sequence). The CDR3 spells CATSRDPTGLGEKLFF. The CDR3 DNA sequence: TGTGCCACCAGCAGAGACCCGACAGGGCTTGGGGAAAAACTGTTTTTT.

The chain carries TRBV5-1 and TRBJ2-1, with 10 bases lining up with TRBD2. This CDR3 contains 15 residues. V was pared by 6 bases and J by 2 bases, with 5 bases of the junction left unmatched. Per the germline V gene, CDR1 is SGHRS and CDR2 is YFSETQ. The CDR3 DNA is TGCGCCAGCAACCGGCTAGCGGGGGCCTACAATGAGCAGTTCTTC. Translated, it gives CASNRLAGAYNEQFF.

This clonotype has just a few counts. V and J are TRBV20-1 and TRBJ2-4, with TRBD1 as a possible D gene (5 bases). CDR1 and CDR2 from the germline V gene are DFQATT and SNEGSKA (reference sequence). The germline V and J ends were trimmed by 5 bases and 6 bases, with 20 bases remaining between them. This CDR3 is built from 15 residues. CDR3 amino acids: CSASQSSTAGNIQYF. DNA of the CDR3: TGCAGTGCTTCCCAAAGCTCGACAGCCGGAAACATTCAGTACTTC.

A few counts support this clonotype. The rearrangement uses TRBV24-1 and TRBJ2-1, with 11 bases matching TRBD2. The DNA end favors TRBJ2-7, so the J call may be wrong. This CDR3 has 18 residues. Per germline, CDR1 KGHDR and CDR2 SFDVKD. The CDR3 nucleotides are TGTGCCACCAGTGGTATAGCGGGGGGGTCCCCCTCCTACAATGAGCAGTACTTC. Its translation is CATSGIAGGSPSYNEQYF.

J is TRBJ1-5 and V is TRBV10-3; no clear D. Germline assignment: CDR1 ENHRY and CDR2 SYGVKD. This CDR3 has 15 residues. V was cut by 0 bases and J by 5 bases, with 11 bases left in between. CDR3 residues: CAISESGKIHQPQHF. In DNA form, the CDR3 reads TGTGCCATCAGTGAGTCGGGGAAGATTCATCAGCCCCAGCATTTT.

CDR3 in DNA: TGCAGTGCTCCCCGGACAGGGGGCGTTAACACCGGGGAGCTGTTTTTT. Protein sequence: CSAPRTGGVNTGELFF. The chain carries TRBV20-1 and TRBJ2-2; 11 bases match TRBD1. Trimming removed 5 bases from V and 2 bases from J; junction bases left unmatched: 7. This CDR3 comprises 16 residues. Per the germline V gene, CDR1 is DFQATT and CDR2 is SNEGSKA (reference sequence).

This rearrangement joins TRBV9 to TRBJ2-1, with 7 bases aligning to TRBD1. V lost 0 bases, J lost 4 bases, and 4 bases stayed unmatched. The CDR3 spans 15 residues. CDR1 and CDR2 (germline): SGDLS, YYNGEE. The CDR3 spells CASSVEQGWYNEQFF. CDR3 coding DNA: TGTGCCAGCAGCGTAGAACAGGGGTGGTACAATGAGCAGTTCTTC. Full variable domain (remainder filled in from reference TRBV9 and TRBJ2-1): DSGVTQTPKHLITATGQRVTLRCSPRSGDLSVYWYQQSLDQGLQFLIQYYNGEERAKGNILERFSAQQFPDLHSELNLSSLELGDSALYFCASSVEQGWYNEQFFGPGTRLTVL.